Listed below are T cell receptor beta chains from one sample, sequenced in a study of blood T cell repertoires in COVID-19. Assay: immunoSEQ multiplex PCR; the TCRdb copy retains only in-frame clones and omits some. Among fewer than 250,000 clones listed, around 89% were seen once. Sequencing input: peripheral blood. Receptors were obtained from a man aged 70-80 years with acute or convalescent COVID-19. CDR3s include the opening cysteine and the closing phenylalanine or tryptophan. A D gene is named only where the DNA matches it firmly. Some rows have no size entry. The others give once, few or many, or a class for an expanded clone.

CDR3nt: TGTGCCAGTAGTATCACAGGGGTGAACAATCAGCCCCAGCATTTT; CDR3aa: CASSITGVNNQPQHF; j_gene: TRBJ1-5; abundance: NA; d_gene: TRBD1; len: 15; v_gene: TRBV19
CDR3nt: TGCAGCGTTCTAGAAGGACTAGCGGGAGGGGGCGAGACCCAGTACTTC; CDR3aa: CSVLEGLAGGGETQYF; j_gene: TRBJ2-5; abundance: once; d_gene: TRBD2; len: 16; v_gene: TRBV29-1
CDR3nt: TGTGCCAGCAGCCTTCCTCTCGGGACAGGAGTAAACGAGCAGTACTTC; CDR3aa: CASSLPLGTGVNEQYF; j_gene: TRBJ2-7; abundance: NA; d_gene: TRBD1; len: 16; v_gene: TRBV4-2
CDR3nt: TGTGCCAGCAGTCTACCTTGGAGGAACACTGAAGCTTTCTTT; CDR3aa: CASSLPWRNTEAFF; j_gene: TRBJ1-1; abundance: NA; d_gene: NA; len: 14; v_gene: TRBV28
CDR3nt: TGTGCCAGCAGGCAGGGCGCGCGGGAGCAGTACTTC; CDR3aa: CASRQGAREQYF; j_gene: TRBJ2-7; abundance: once; d_gene: NA; len: 12; v_gene: TRBV25-1
CDR3nt: TGTGCCAGTAGTATAGGGGCTAGCGGGGCAACCTACGAGCAGTACTTC; CDR3aa: CASSIGASGATYEQYF; j_gene: TRBJ2-7; abundance: NA; d_gene: TRBD2; len: 16; v_gene: TRBV19
CDR3nt: TGTGCCAGCAGCCAAGGGTCGAGAACCGGGGAGCTGTTTTTT; CDR3aa: CASSQGSRTGELFF; j_gene: TRBJ2-2; abundance: NA; d_gene: NA; len: 14; v_gene: TRBV3-1/TRBV3-2
CDR3nt: TGTGCCAGCAGCTTAGCCGAGGGCCAGCCCCAGCATTTT; CDR3aa: CASSLAEGQPQHF; j_gene: TRBJ1-5; abundance: NA; d_gene: NA; len: 13; v_gene: TRBV7-9
CDR3nt: TGTGCCAGCAGCTTCGGAGGGGGCGGCACTGGAAACACCATATATTTT; CDR3aa: CASSFGGGGTGNTIYF; j_gene: TRBJ1-3; abundance: NA; d_gene: TRBD1; len: 16; v_gene: TRBV5-4
CDR3nt: TGTGCCAGCAGTTTGAATATGCGGGAGACCCAGTACTTC; CDR3aa: CASSLNMRETQYF; j_gene: TRBJ2-5; abundance: NA; d_gene: NA; len: 13; v_gene: TRBV6-4
CDR3nt: TGTGCCAGCAGTTACCGCGGGGACAATGAGCAGTTCTTC; CDR3aa: CASSYRGDNEQFF; j_gene: TRBJ2-1; abundance: NA; d_gene: NA; len: 13; v_gene: TRBV6-5
CDR3nt: TGTGCCAGTAGTGTCGGACAGGGAAATCAGCCCCAGCATTTT; CDR3aa: CASSVGQGNQPQHF; j_gene: TRBJ1-5; abundance: NA; d_gene: TRBD1; len: 14; v_gene: TRBV19
CDR3nt: TGTGCCAGCAGTTACTCGACCGGGATTAGCACAGATACGCAGTATTTT; CDR3aa: CASSYSTGISTDTQYF; j_gene: TRBJ2-3; abundance: NA; d_gene: NA; len: 16; v_gene: TRBV6-6
CDR3nt: TGTGCCTGGAGTGAGTTTGCTAGCGGGGGCTCCTACAATGAGCAGTTCTTC; CDR3aa: CAWSEFASGGSYNEQFF; j_gene: TRBJ2-1; abundance: NA; d_gene: TRBD2; len: 17; v_gene: TRBV30
CDR3nt: TGTGCCAGCAGTTATGGCGGGACAGGGACCTACGAGCAGTACTTC; CDR3aa: CASSYGGTGTYEQYF; j_gene: TRBJ2-7; abundance: NA; d_gene: TRBD1; len: 15; v_gene: TRBV6-2/TRBV6-3
CDR3nt: TGTGCCAGTACCCCCGGGACAGGGGTCATGAATGAGCAGTTCTTC; CDR3aa: CASTPGTGVMNEQFF; j_gene: TRBJ2-1; abundance: NA; d_gene: TRBD1; len: 15; v_gene: TRBV19
CDR3nt: TGTGCCAGCAGCCCCAGAGCGGGCGCACAGACTCAGCCCCAGCATTTT; CDR3aa: CASSPRAGAQTQPQHF; j_gene: TRBJ1-5; abundance: NA; d_gene: NA; len: 16; v_gene: TRBV7-2
CDR3nt: TGTGCCAGCGATTACGGCTCTGGGGCCAACGTCCTGACTTTC; CDR3aa: CASDYGSGANVLTF; j_gene: TRBJ2-6; abundance: many; d_gene: NA; len: 14; v_gene: TRBV19
CDR3nt: TGTGCCAGCAGTCCCACCAGTGGAAACACCATATATTTT; CDR3aa: CASSPTSGNTIYF; j_gene: TRBJ1-3; abundance: NA; d_gene: NA; len: 13; v_gene: TRBV6-2/TRBV6-3
CDR3nt: TGTGCCAGCAGCTCGCGGACAGGGGGCAGGGAGACCCAGTACTTC; CDR3aa: CASSSRTGGRETQYF; j_gene: TRBJ2-5; abundance: once; d_gene: TRBD1; len: 15; v_gene: TRBV7-9
CDR3nt: TGCGCCAGCAGCCGACTAGCGGAAGAGACCCAGTACTTC; CDR3aa: CASSRLAEETQYF; j_gene: TRBJ2-5; abundance: NA; d_gene: TRBD2; len: 13; v_gene: TRBV4-3
CDR3nt: TGCAGTGCTAGAACGGGTGACTTAGTCTTCTTC; CDR3aa: CSARTGDLVFF; j_gene: TRBJ2-1; abundance: NA; d_gene: NA; len: 11; v_gene: TRBV20-1
CDR3nt: TGTGCCAGTAGTATAGAAGGTAGCGGGTACTACGAGCAGTACTTC; CDR3aa: CASSIEGSGYYEQYF; j_gene: TRBJ2-7; abundance: NA; d_gene: TRBD2; len: 15; v_gene: TRBV19
CDR3nt: TGTGCCAGCTCACCGGACAGGGACTATGGCTACACCTTC; CDR3aa: CASSPDRDYGYTF; j_gene: TRBJ1-2; abundance: NA; d_gene: TRBD1; len: 13; v_gene: TRBV18
CDR3nt: TGTGCCAGCAGCAGACAGGGTCAAGAGACCCAGTACTTC; CDR3aa: CASSRQGQETQYF; j_gene: TRBJ2-5; abundance: NA; d_gene: NA; len: 13; v_gene: TRBV21-1
CDR3nt: TGCAGCGCCAGACAGGGGGCGAATTCACCCCTCCACTTT; CDR3aa: CSARQGANSPLHF; j_gene: TRBJ1-6; abundance: NA; d_gene: TRBD1; len: 13; v_gene: TRBV29-1
CDR3nt: TGTGCCAGCACCCTCCGGCGGGAGGGCCCCTACGAGCAGTACTTC; CDR3aa: CASTLRREGPYEQYF; j_gene: TRBJ2-7; abundance: NA; d_gene: TRBD2; len: 15; v_gene: TRBV27
CDR3nt: TGCGCCAGCAGCTTCCTCAGCGGGTATAACACAGATACGCAGTATTTT; CDR3aa: CASSFLSGYNTDTQYF; j_gene: TRBJ2-3; abundance: once; d_gene: NA; len: 16; v_gene: TRBV5-1
CDR3nt: TGTGCCAGCAGCTTACGGCCCTTGCGGGAGCAGTACTTC; CDR3aa: CASSLRPLREQYF; j_gene: TRBJ2-7; abundance: NA; d_gene: NA; len: 13; v_gene: TRBV7-2